Following are 24 T cell receptor beta chains from one sample sequenced in a study of B cell selection in AIRE deficiency. Regulatory T cells were sorted as CD4+CD25hiCD127low/negative. Sequencing was performed with immunoSEQ multiplex PCR; in TCRdb, only in-frame clones are kept and a portion is missing. The data contain around 26,000 clones, roughly 90% of them seen just once; the ten biggest clones take up around 1.1%. Sequencing was performed on CD4+CD25+ Tregs sorted from PBMCs. The receptors originated from a human donor in good health.

The chain is built from TRBV2 and TRBJ1-1, with unresolved D. Germline assignment: CDR1 SNHLY and CDR2 FYNNEI. The CDR3 extends over 12 amino acids. V was clipped by 4 bases and J by 10 bases, with 13 bases between them. The chain's CDR3 is CASSVIGFGAFF. The CDR3 nucleotides read TGTGCCAGCAGTGTCATTGGTTTTGGAGCTTTCTTT.

The DNA of the CDR3 is TGTGCCAGTAGCCCGGACCTCTCTGAAGCTTTCTTT. Amino acid sequence: CASSPDLSEAFF. The chain combines TRBV19 with TRBJ1-1, with D hard to call. The V gene's germline CDR1 is LNHDA and CDR2 SQIVND (reference sequence). This CDR3 comprises 12 residues. V lost 6 bases and J lost 6, with 11 bases in between.

V and J are TRBV10-1 and TRBJ1-2, with unresolved D. Germline values: CDR1 WNHNN, CDR2 SYGVQD (reference sequence). This CDR3 region has 13 residues. Trimming cost V 2 bases and J 1 base, with 5 bases left between them. The CDR3 sequence is CASSENSNYGYTF. The CDR3 nucleotides read TGCGCCAGCAGTGAGAACAGTAACTATGGCTACACCTTC.

The rearrangement uses TRBV5-1 and TRBJ2-3; D gene uncertain. Germline V gives CDR1 SGHRS, CDR2 YFSETQ. This CDR3 is built from 14 residues. Trimming left V 0 bases short and J 8 bases short, with 13 bases between. Written as DNA, the CDR3 is TGCGCCAGCAGCTTGGCCGCAGCTCAAGGTACGCAGTATTTT. Amino acids: CASSLAAAQGTQYF.

This clone has only one observation. This rearrangement joins TRBV18 to TRBJ1-1; D perhaps matches TRBD1 (5 bases). Deletions cut 0 bases from V and 0 bases from J, with 8 bases between. Germline V gene sequence: CDR1 KGHSH, CDR2 LQKENI. The length of the CDR3 is 15 residues. In DNA, the CDR3 is TGTGCCAGCTCACCACCCGGGACCATGAACACTGAAGCTTTCTTT. Translating it yields CASSPPGTMNTEAFF.

The rearrangement joins TRBV9 to TRBJ1-5, with TRBD1 matching over 7 bases. Germline lookup yields CDR1 SGDLS and CDR2 YYNGEE. This CDR3 comprises 16 residues. V lost 3 bases to trimming and J lost 3 bases; unmatched junction nucleotides: 9. The CDR3 is CASSAHSTGINQPQHF. CDR3 bases: TGTGCCAGCAGCGCCCACTCGACAGGGATCAATCAGCCCCAGCATTTT.

The rearrangement joins TRBV6-1 to TRBJ2-7; D might be TRBD2 (5 bases). This CDR3 region has 11 residues. The V gene's germline CDR1 is MNHNS and CDR2 SASEGT. Trimming pared 10 bases from V and 6 bases from J, leaving 13 bases between. The CDR3 coding sequence is TGTGCCACCCGGACGGGGTTCGAGCAGTACTTC. Its translation: CATRTGFEQYF.

This clone appeared a single time. In nucleotides, the CDR3 is TGTGCCAGCAGCTTCCTGCGGGGTAACGAGCAGTACTTC. Its translation is CASSFLRGNEQYF. V gene TRBV5-6 combines with J gene TRBJ2-7; D is possibly TRBD2 (6 bases). The CDR3 consists of 13 residues. The germline V gene encodes CDR1 SGHDT and CDR2 YYEEEE. The ends were cut back, 2 bases at V and 5 bases at J, with 11 bases in the middle.

The V and J genes are TRBV18 and TRBJ1-4; D unresolved. Trimming left V 2 bases short and J 8 bases short, with 9 bases between. This CDR3 spans 13 amino acids. Looked up from germline, CDR1 is KGHSH and CDR2 is LQKENI. CDR3 sequence (DNA): TGTGCCAGCTCACCAGAGACACCGGAAAAACTGTTTTTT. It yields the protein CASSPETPEKLFF.

This clone was seen once. The chain couples TRBV28 to TRBJ2-3; D is perhaps TRBD1 (6 bases). Germline lookup yields CDR1 MDHEN and CDR2 SYDVKM. This CDR3 region has 12 residues. The germline V and J ends were trimmed by 10 bases and 5 bases, with 13 bases remaining between them. CDR3 loop: CATGTFQDTQYF. CDR3 bases: TGTGCCACCGGGACATTTCAAGATACGCAGTATTTT.

The gene calls are TRBV6-5 and TRBJ2-4, with TRBD1 as a possible D gene (6 bases). Trimming took off 0 bases at V and 8 bases at J, with 11 bases between the two ends. Germline lookup yields CDR1 MNHEY and CDR2 SVGAGI. This CDR3 region has 14 residues. The CDR3 sequence: CASSYSSGVDIQYF. DNA for the CDR3: TGTGCCAGCAGTTACTCGTCAGGGGTTGACATTCAGTACTTC.

The V gene is TRBV4-3, the J gene TRBJ2-7; 7 bases align to TRBD1. V was pared by 3 bases and J by 4 bases, with 3 bases of the junction left unmatched. This CDR3 has 13 amino acids. The V gene's germline CDR1 is LGHNA and CDR2 YSLEER. The CDR3 region has the DNA TGCGCCAGCAGCCACCGACAGGGTTACGAGCAGTACTTC. It codes for CASSHRQGYEQYF.

The gene calls are TRBV6-1 and TRBJ1-1; D might be TRBD1 (5 bases). The ends were cut back, 2 bases at V and 4 bases at J, with 11 bases in the middle. CDR1 is MNHNS and CDR2 is SASEGT in the germline V gene. This CDR3 is built from 14 residues. The CDR3 sequence is CASSETGSSTEAFF. CDR3 sequence (DNA): TGTGCCAGCAGTGAAACAGGCAGCAGCACTGAAGCTTTCTTT.

In its sample, this clone ranks as medium-sized. The chain uses TRBV12-5 and TRBJ2-1, with a weak D call TRBD1 (5 bases). Germline values: CDR1 LGHNT, CDR2 FRNRAP. This CDR3 comprises 13 residues. The V end was cut by 1 base, the J end by 9 bases, with 10 bases between. The CDR3, as DNA: TGTGCTAGTGGTTTGGACCCGACAGCTGAGCAGTTCTTC. The encoded protein is CASGLDPTAEQFF.

This sequence joins TRBV5-8 and TRBJ1-3; D not certain. V lost 0 bases and J lost 4, with 8 bases in between. The CDR3 covers 14 residues. Germline lookup yields CDR1 SGHTS and CDR2 YDEGEE. In DNA form, the CDR3 reads TGTGCCAGCAGCTTGGAAGGGTTCGGAAACACCATATATTTT. This gives the protein CASSLEGFGNTIYF.

The rearrangement links TRBV11-3 to TRBJ2-1; 9 bases map to TRBD1. Germline CDR1 SGHNT, CDR2 YENEEA. The CDR3 runs to 16 residues. Trimming removed 4 bases from V and 0 bases from J; junction bases left unmatched: 4. The CDR3 protein is CASSSGQGSSYNEQFF. The CDR3 bases are TGTGCCAGCAGCTCAGGACAGGGGAGCTCCTACAATGAGCAGTTCTTC.

V usage is TRBV2 and J usage is TRBJ1-2; TRBD1 matches at 7 bases. After removal of 1 base from V and 4 bases from J, the junction contained 3 bases not matched to a gene. The CDR3 has 14 residues. The germline CDR1 and CDR2 sequences are SNHLY and FYNNEI. The CDR3 DNA reads TGTGCCAGCAGTGAAGTTCCAGGGGGCTATGGCTACACCTTC. It yields the protein CASSEVPGGYGYTF.

V is TRBV12-5 and J is TRBJ1-5; D gene uncertain. CDR1 is LGHNT and CDR2 is FRNRAP in the germline V gene. The CDR3 covers 14 residues. Trimming pared 5 bases from V and 5 bases from J, leaving 13 bases between. In nucleotides, the CDR3 is TGTGCTAGTGGTCCGCACGGGAGCGATCAGCCCCAGCATTTT. Translated: CASGPHGSDQPQHF. Using reference TRBV12-5 and TRBJ1-5 for the parts outside the CDR3, the full variable domain is DARVTQTPRHKVTEMGQEVTMRCQPILGHNTVFWYRQTMMQGLELLAYFRNRAPLDDSGMPKDRFSAEMPDATLATLKIQPSEPRDSAVYFCASGPHGSDQPQHFGDGTRLSIL.

This clone was recorded once. The V gene is TRBV7-2, the J gene TRBJ1-5, with 9 bases matching TRBD1. This CDR3 contains 15 residues. Germline V CDR1 and CDR2: SGHTA, FQGNSA. V shed 5 bases and J 6 bases; nucleotides not matched to a gene: 8. The CDR3 spells CASSLTGGILQPQHF. CDR3 nucleotide sequence: TGTGCCAGCAGCCTCACAGGGGGCATTCTTCAGCCCCAGCATTTT.

V is TRBV7-9 and J is TRBJ1-1, with D unresolved. Trimming pared 5 bases from V and 2 bases from J, leaving 9 bases between. Germline V CDR1 and CDR2: SEHNR, FQNEAQ (reference sequence). This CDR3 is built from 13 residues. The CDR3 loop is CASSAIGNTEAFF. CDR3 nucleotide sequence: TGTGCCAGCAGCGCAATTGGAAACACTGAAGCTTTCTTT.

The DNA of the CDR3 is TGTGCCAGCAGTTACTTCCTCACTGGGGCCAACGTCCTGACTTTC. Encoded protein: CASSYFLTGANVLTF. The chain recombines TRBV6-5 with TRBJ2-6; no clear D gene. This CDR3 has 15 amino acids. The germline V gene has CDR1 MNHEY and CDR2 SVGAGI. V lost 1 base, J lost 2 bases, and 6 bases lay in between.

The gene calls are TRBV2 and TRBJ2-3; 8 nucleotides match TRBD1. The length of the CDR3 is 16 residues. The V and J ends lost 4 bases and 1 base, in that order; junction bases with no gene match: 7. Germline loops: CDR1 SNHLY, CDR2 FYNNEI. CDR3 nucleotide sequence: TGTGCCAGCAGTGTCTTTCAGGGGGCTGGCACAGATACGCAGTATTTT. Translation gives CASSVFQGAGTDTQYF.

The V call is TRBV4-2, the J call TRBJ1-3; D call uncertain. V gave up 6 bases and J gave up 1 base, with 13 bases separating them. Germline V gives CDR1 LGHNA, CDR2 YNFKEQ. This CDR3 is built from 15 residues. The CDR3 DNA follows: TGTGCCAGCAGTCCCGCAGGCGATTCTGGAAACACCATATATTTT. It yields the protein CASSPAGDSGNTIYF.

The V call is TRBV5-1, the J call TRBJ2-3; 13 nucleotides agree with TRBD2. The CDR3 is 16 amino acids. After removal of 2 bases from V and 2 bases from J, the junction contained 2 bases not matched to a gene. Germline CDR1 and CDR2: SGHRS and YFSETQ. The CDR3 protein is CASSLLAGGNTDTQYF. DNA of the CDR3: TGCGCCAGCAGCTTACTAGCGGGGGGGAACACAGATACGCAGTATTTT.